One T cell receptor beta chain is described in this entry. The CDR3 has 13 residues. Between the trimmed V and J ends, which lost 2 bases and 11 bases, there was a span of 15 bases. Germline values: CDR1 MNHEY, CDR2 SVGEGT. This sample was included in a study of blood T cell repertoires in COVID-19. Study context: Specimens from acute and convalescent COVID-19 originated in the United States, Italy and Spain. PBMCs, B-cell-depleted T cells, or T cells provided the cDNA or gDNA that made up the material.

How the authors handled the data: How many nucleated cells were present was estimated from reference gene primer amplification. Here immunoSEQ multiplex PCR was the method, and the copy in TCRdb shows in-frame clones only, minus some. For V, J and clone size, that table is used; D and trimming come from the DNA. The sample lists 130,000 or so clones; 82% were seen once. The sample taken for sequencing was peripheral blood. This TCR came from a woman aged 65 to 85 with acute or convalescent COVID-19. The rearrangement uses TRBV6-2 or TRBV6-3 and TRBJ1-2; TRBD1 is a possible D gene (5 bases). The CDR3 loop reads CASSYNDRPGYTF. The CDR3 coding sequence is TGTGCCAGCAGTTACAACGACAGACCAGGTTACACCTTC.